The T cell receptor beta chain described here comes from a study of T cells after yellow fever vaccination. V lost 4 bases to trimming and J lost 1 base, with 7 bases between them. CDR3 length: 13 amino acids. Germline values: CDR1 DFQATT, CDR2 SNEGSKA (reference sequence). Only a few counts were recorded for this clonotype. What it binds is not known. TCRdb re-called the 5' RACE reads with MiXCR, one entry per CDR3 protein. The sample lists some 120,000 distinct CDR3 sequences; 8.4% were seen once. General study findings and limits: Highly abundant clonotypes carried over from the bulk population could end up in FACS-sorted repertoires as contaminants. Though it reached lower strength, the secondary response hit its peak faster, day 5 versus 15. Post-booster repertoires again held most primary-vaccination clones (around 95% CD4, 85% to 90% CD8).

The receptor's source is a man aged 25-45 years who received the YFV17D yellow fever vaccine. This chain connects TRBV20-1 to TRBJ2-2; no firm D call. Sequenced material: CD8+ T cells sorted from PBMCs, taken 45 days after the yellow fever booster vaccination. The CDR3 spells CSATDWNTGELFF. CDR3 DNA: TGCAGTGCTACTGACTGGAACACCGGGGAGCTGTTTTTT.